These T cell receptor beta chains were read from a single sample in a study of cytomegalovirus exposure and HLA in healthy donors. Clones were sequenced by immunoSEQ multiplex PCR, and TCRdb holds only the in-frame ones, with some missing. The sample lists tens of thousands of clones, 94% occurring once. Sequenced material: PBMCs. The source is a man younger than 35 in good health and CMV-seropositive. CDR3s include the opening cysteine and the closing phenylalanine or tryptophan. A D gene is named only where the DNA matches it firmly. The listing skips clone size in some rows; elsewhere it reads once, few, many or a size class.

J: TRBJ1-1
D: NA
size: NA
V: TRBV19
DNA: TGTGCCAGTAGTAAGGACAGCCGGAACACTGAAGCTTTCTTT
CDR3: CASSKDSRNTEAFF

J: TRBJ1-5
D: NA
size: NA
V: TRBV2
DNA: TGTGCCAGCAAGATTTTTCGGAGCAATCAGCCCCAGCATTTT
CDR3: CASKIFRSNQPQHF

J: TRBJ1-1
D: NA
size: NA
V: TRBV18
DNA: TGTGCCAGCTCACTTGAACAGGTCCCCAACACTGAAGCTTTCTTT
CDR3: CASSLEQVPNTEAFF

J: TRBJ1-4
D: NA
size: NA
V: TRBV28
DNA: TGTGCCAGCGGAACCCAACAGGAGGGGGAAAAACTGTTTTTT
CDR3: CASGTQQEGEKLFF

J: TRBJ2-1
D: TRBD1
size: few
V: TRBV7-8
DNA: TGTGCCAGCAGCTTAAGGGGGCTGGGCAATGAGCAGTTCTTC
CDR3: CASSLRGLGNEQFF

J: TRBJ1-1
D: NA
size: NA
V: TRBV25-1
DNA: TGTGCCAGCAGTATCGGGGGTTTCATGAACACTGAAGCTTTCTTT
CDR3: CASSIGGFMNTEAFF

J: TRBJ2-7
D: NA
size: NA
V: TRBV21-1
DNA: TGTGCCAGCAGCAAAGTAAGGCGGCTAGCGGTCACCTACGAGCAGTACTTC
CDR3: CASSKVRRLAVTYEQYF

J: TRBJ2-2
D: NA
size: NA
V: TRBV30
DNA: TGTGCCTGGAGTGTGTGGCCCCCGGGACAAGGCACCGGGGAGCTGTTTTTT
CDR3: CAWSVWPPGQGTGELFF

J: TRBJ1-1
D: NA
size: NA
V: TRBV6-5
DNA: TGTGCCAGCGGAGCCCAGATGGGGGCGAACACTGAAGCTTTCTTT
CDR3: CASGAQMGANTEAFF

J: TRBJ2-5
D: TRBD1
size: NA
V: TRBV5-1
DNA: TGCGCCAGTAGGGACAGCCAAGAGACCCAGTACTTC
CDR3: CASRDSQETQYF

J: TRBJ1-4
D: TRBD1
size: NA
V: TRBV28
DNA: TGTGCCAGCAGGTACGGGACAGGGGCTAATGAAAAACTGTTTTTT
CDR3: CASRYGTGANEKLFF

J: TRBJ2-7
D: TRBD2
size: NA
V: TRBV5-4
DNA: TGTGCCTCTTCAAGGGAGGGTAACGACGAGCAGTACTTC
CDR3: CASSREGNDEQYF

J: TRBJ2-7
D: NA
size: few
V: TRBV20-1
DNA: TGCAGCTGCTACAGGGACTACGAGCAGTACTTC
CDR3: CSCYRDYEQYF

J: TRBJ2-5
D: TRBD2
size: NA
V: TRBV6-1
DNA: TGTGCCAGCAGTGACATGGGGCTAGCGGGACAAGAGACCCAGTACTTC
CDR3: CASSDMGLAGQETQYF

J: TRBJ2-1
D: TRBD1
size: NA
V: TRBV28
DNA: TGTGCCAGCAGTCCTGGACAGGGAACCTACAATGAGCAGTTCTTC
CDR3: CASSPGQGTYNEQFF

J: TRBJ1-1
D: TRBD1
size: NA
V: TRBV5-1
DNA: TGCGCCAGCAGCTTTGGACAGGGCACTGAAGCTTTCTTT
CDR3: CASSFGQGTEAFF

J: TRBJ1-4
D: NA
size: NA
V: TRBV30
DNA: TGTGCCTGGAGTCGCGCGGGATGGGAACTGTTTTTT
CDR3: CAWSRAGWELFF

J: TRBJ1-3
D: NA
size: NA
V: TRBV6-5
DNA: TGTGCCAGCACCTTCAGGGGCGCAGGAAACACCATATATTTT
CDR3: CASTFRGAGNTIYF

J: TRBJ2-1
D: TRBD1
size: NA
V: TRBV6-4
DNA: TGTGCCAGCAGACAGGGGGCTGGTGAGCAGTTCTTC
CDR3: CASRQGAGEQFF

J: TRBJ2-7
D: TRBD2
size: once
V: TRBV30
DNA: TGTGCCTGGAGCCGACTAGCGGGAGGGTACGAGCAGTACTTC
CDR3: CAWSRLAGGYEQYF

J: TRBJ1-4
D: NA
size: few
V: TRBV5-1
DNA: TGCGCCAGCAGCTTGGCAGAGAGGAGGGAGGAAAAACTGTTTTTT
CDR3: CASSLAERREEKLFF

J: TRBJ2-1
D: TRBD1
size: NA
V: TRBV6-6
DNA: TGTGCCAGCAGTTTTCCGGGTCAGGGGGCAAACAATGAGCAGTTCTTC
CDR3: CASSFPGQGANNEQFF

J: TRBJ1-1
D: TRBD1
size: NA
V: TRBV14
DNA: TGTGCCAGCAGCCAAGATGCCGGGACAGTCATGAACACTGAAGCTTTCTTT
CDR3: CASSQDAGTVMNTEAFF

J: TRBJ1-1
D: NA
size: NA
V: TRBV19
DNA: TGTGCCAGTAGTATAGTGGCAGGGGAGAACACTGAAGCTTTCTTT
CDR3: CASSIVAGENTEAFF

J: TRBJ1-5
D: NA
size: NA
V: TRBV28
DNA: TGTGCCAGTTGGGGGGTCAATCAGCCCCAGCATTTT
CDR3: CASWGVNQPQHF

J: TRBJ1-5
D: TRBD1
size: NA
V: TRBV7-9
DNA: TGTGCCAGCAGCTTAGGGTGGGACAGGGGGCGTCGACAGCCCCAGCATTTT
CDR3: CASSLGWDRGRRQPQHF

J: TRBJ2-1
D: NA
size: NA
V: TRBV27
DNA: TGTGCCAGCAGTTACCGAGACACTTACAATGAGCAGTTCTTC
CDR3: CASSYRDTYNEQFF

J: TRBJ2-3
D: NA
size: NA
V: TRBV2
DNA: TGTGCCCTTGGAGGCGGTCCTAGCACAGATACGCAGTATTTT
CDR3: CALGGGPSTDTQYF

J: TRBJ2-5
D: NA
size: NA
V: TRBV4-1
DNA: TGCGCCAGCAGCCAAGAAGGGGGTAGTCGGGAGACCCAGTACTTC
CDR3: CASSQEGGSRETQYF

J: TRBJ1-2
D: TRBD1
size: NA
V: TRBV19
DNA: TGTGCCAGTAGTGCCCCCGGACAGGGGGCGTTCTATGGCTACACCTTC
CDR3: CASSAPGQGAFYGYTF

J: TRBJ2-7
D: TRBD2
size: NA
V: TRBV5-1
DNA: TGCGCCAGCAGCCGGGGACTAGCGACAAGCTACGAGCAGTACTTC
CDR3: CASSRGLATSYEQYF

J: TRBJ1-4
D: TRBD1
size: NA
V: TRBV29-1
DNA: TGCAGCGTTCGCCTCCGGGACAGGGAGGTTATCGGCGAAAAACTGTTTTTT
CDR3: CSVRLRDREVIGEKLFF

J: TRBJ1-5
D: TRBD1
size: NA
V: TRBV7-2
DNA: TGTGCCAGCAGCTTAGGAGGGGGCCTCAATCAGCCCCAGCATTTT
CDR3: CASSLGGGLNQPQHF

J: TRBJ2-2
D: TRBD2
size: NA
V: TRBV6-5
DNA: TGTGCCAGCAGTGCCGCGGGGGCGAACACCGGGGAGCTGTTTTTT
CDR3: CASSAAGANTGELFF

J: TRBJ2-3
D: TRBD2
size: NA
V: TRBV7-3
DNA: TGTGCCAGCAGCCTAACTAGCGGGAGCACAGATACGCAGTATTTT
CDR3: CASSLTSGSTDTQYF

J: TRBJ2-3
D: TRBD2
size: NA
V: TRBV4-1
DNA: TGCGCCAGCACCCAGGGACTAGCGGGAGGATGGACAGATACGCAGTATTTT
CDR3: CASTQGLAGGWTDTQYF

J: TRBJ2-7
D: TRBD1
size: NA
V: TRBV4-1
DNA: TGCGCCAGCAGCCTCGGGACAGGGACCCACGAGCAGTACTTC
CDR3: CASSLGTGTHEQYF

J: TRBJ1-5
D: NA
size: NA
V: TRBV28
DNA: TGTGCCAGCAGTGCGAACGTCCAGGGAAGGCAGCCCCAGCATTTT
CDR3: CASSANVQGRQPQHF

J: TRBJ1-1
D: NA
size: NA
V: TRBV2
DNA: TGTGCCAGCAGTGAGGGGCTCCAAGGGAAAGCTTTCTTT
CDR3: CASSEGLQGKAFF

J: TRBJ1-1
D: TRBD1
size: NA
V: TRBV5-1
DNA: TGCGCCAGCAGCTGGGGACAGGGGTCCACTGAAGCTTTCTTT
CDR3: CASSWGQGSTEAFF

J: TRBJ2-1
D: TRBD2
size: NA
V: TRBV30
DNA: TGTGCCTGGGTTAATTCCGGGGGGAATGAGCAGTTCTTC
CDR3: CAWVNSGGNEQFF